A single sample is the source of the 3 T cell receptor beta chains below, sequenced in a study of T cells in Graves' hyperthyroidism and ophthalmopathy. TCR beta CDR3 regions were amplified from RNA. The primer set for the first-round RT-PCR of the TCR CDR3 was HTBI. TCRdb fed the multiplex PCR reads into MiXCR, producing one record per CDR3 protein. The sample carries roughly 380,000 distinct CDR3 sequences, about 14% recorded once. Sequencing was done on a sample of blood. The receptors come from a man aged 25-45 years with Graves' hyperthyroidism that later progressed to Graves' ophthalmopathy.

This clonotype was found many times. The genes are TRBV20-1 and TRBJ2-5; 11 nucleotides agree with TRBD1. Germline CDR1 and CDR2: DFQATT and SNEGSKA (reference sequence). Trimming removed 6 bases from V and 4 bases from J; junction bases left unmatched: 13. There are 16 residues in the CDR3. CDR3 bases: TGCAGTGCCCGGACAGGGGGCCTAGTTTATCGAGAGACCCAGTACTTC. Amino acids: CSARTGGLVYRETQYF.

This clonotype was seen only a few times. The gene calls are TRBV9 and TRBJ1-3; the match to TRBD1 covers 8 bases. V lost 0 bases, J lost 3 bases, and 14 bases stayed unmatched. The V gene's germline CDR1 is SGDLS and CDR2 YYNGEE. The CDR3 covers 19 residues. CDR3 region: CASSVGGQGLLRFGNTIYF. The CDR3 DNA reads TGTGCCAGCAGCGTAGGAGGACAGGGTCTCCTTAGGTTTGGAAACACCATATATTTT.

This clonotype was seen a few times. The chain employs TRBV5-1 and TRBJ2-1; D unresolved. From germline, CDR1 is SGHRS and CDR2 YFSETQ. V was shortened by 4 bases and J by 5 bases, with 19 bases between the two germline ends. CDR3 size: 16 residues. For the CDR3, the DNA is TGCGCCAGCAGCCCGGAGAGGCGAACGGTCCACAATGAGCAGTTCTTC. Translated: CASSPERRTVHNEQFF.